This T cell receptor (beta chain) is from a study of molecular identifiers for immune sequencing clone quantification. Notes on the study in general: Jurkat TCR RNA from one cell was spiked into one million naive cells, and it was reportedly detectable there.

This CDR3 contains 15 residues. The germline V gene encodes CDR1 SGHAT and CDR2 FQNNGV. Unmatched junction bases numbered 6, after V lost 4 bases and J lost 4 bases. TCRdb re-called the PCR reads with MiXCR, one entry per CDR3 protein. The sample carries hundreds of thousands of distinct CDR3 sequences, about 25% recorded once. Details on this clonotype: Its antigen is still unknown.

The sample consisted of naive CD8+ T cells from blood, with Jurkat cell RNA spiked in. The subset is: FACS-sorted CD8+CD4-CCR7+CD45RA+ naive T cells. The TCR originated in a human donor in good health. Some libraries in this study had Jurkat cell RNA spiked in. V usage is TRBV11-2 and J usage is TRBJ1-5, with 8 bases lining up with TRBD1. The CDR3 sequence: CASSYHGQGNQPQHF. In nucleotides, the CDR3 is TGTGCCAGCAGCTACCATGGACAGGGTAATCAGCCCCAGCATTTT.